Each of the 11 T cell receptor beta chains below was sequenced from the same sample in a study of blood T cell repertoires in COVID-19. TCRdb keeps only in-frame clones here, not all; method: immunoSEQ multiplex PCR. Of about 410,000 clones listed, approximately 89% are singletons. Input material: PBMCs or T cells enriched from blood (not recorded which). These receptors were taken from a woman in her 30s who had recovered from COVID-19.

The CDR3 DNA reads as TGTGCCTGGAGTGTAAGACAGGGAGAGACCCAGTACTTC. Encoded protein: CAWSVRQGETQYF. This chain links TRBV30 with TRBJ2-5; 7 bases fit TRBD1. CDR1 and CDR2 from the germline V gene are GTSNPN and SVGIG (reference sequence). Trimming cost V 0 bases and J 4 bases; bases outside gene matches: 2. The CDR3 contains 13 residues.

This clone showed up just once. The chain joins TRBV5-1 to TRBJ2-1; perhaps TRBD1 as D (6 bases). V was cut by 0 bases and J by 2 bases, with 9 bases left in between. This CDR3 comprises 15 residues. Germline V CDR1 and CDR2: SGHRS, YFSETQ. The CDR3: CASSLVGATYNEQFF. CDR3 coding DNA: TGCGCCAGCAGCTTGGTGGGGGCGACCTACAATGAGCAGTTCTTC.

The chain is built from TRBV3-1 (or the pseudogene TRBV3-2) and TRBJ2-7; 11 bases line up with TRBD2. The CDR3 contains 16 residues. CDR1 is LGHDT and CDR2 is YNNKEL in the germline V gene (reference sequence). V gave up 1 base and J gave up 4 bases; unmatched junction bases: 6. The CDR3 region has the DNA TGTGCCAGCAGCCAAGTGTTACTAGCGGGAGTGTACGAGCAGTACTTC. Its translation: CASSQVLLAGVYEQYF.

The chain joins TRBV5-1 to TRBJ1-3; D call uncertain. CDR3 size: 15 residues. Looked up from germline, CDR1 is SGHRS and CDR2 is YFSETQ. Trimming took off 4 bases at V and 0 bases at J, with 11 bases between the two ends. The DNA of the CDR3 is TGCGCCAGCAGCCGGGATCTGAGCTCTGGAAACACCATATATTTT. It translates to CASSRDLSSGNTIYF.

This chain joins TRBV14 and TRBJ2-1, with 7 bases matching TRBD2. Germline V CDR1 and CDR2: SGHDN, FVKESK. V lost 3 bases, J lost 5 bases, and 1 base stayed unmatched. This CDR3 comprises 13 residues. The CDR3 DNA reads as TGTGCCAGCAGCCAGGGACTAAACAATGAGCAGTTCTTC. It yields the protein CASSQGLNNEQFF.

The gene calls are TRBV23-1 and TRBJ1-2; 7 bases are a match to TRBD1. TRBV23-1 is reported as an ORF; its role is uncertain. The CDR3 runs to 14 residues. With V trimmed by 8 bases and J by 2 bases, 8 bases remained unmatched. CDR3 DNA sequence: TGCGCCAGCCGCACCGACAGGGTCAACTATGGCTACACCTTC. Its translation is CASRTDRVNYGYTF.

The CDR3 is CASSQRTGNSYEQYF. In DNA form, the CDR3 reads TGCGCCAGCAGCCAAAGGACAGGGAACTCCTACGAGCAGTACTTC. This chain connects TRBV4-1 to TRBJ2-7; 8 nucleotides agree with TRBD1. Germline assignment: CDR1 MGHRA and CDR2 YSYEKL. After removal of 2 bases from V and 0 bases from J, the junction contained 3 bases not matched to a gene. The length of the CDR3 is 15 residues.

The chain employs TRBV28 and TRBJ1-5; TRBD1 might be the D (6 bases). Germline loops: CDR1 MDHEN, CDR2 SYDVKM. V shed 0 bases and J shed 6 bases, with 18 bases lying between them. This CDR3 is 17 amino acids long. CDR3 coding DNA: TGTGCCAGCAGTTTATGGGCCGGGCAGGGGCGGTCTCAGCCCCAGCATTTT. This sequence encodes CASSLWAGQGRSQPQHF.

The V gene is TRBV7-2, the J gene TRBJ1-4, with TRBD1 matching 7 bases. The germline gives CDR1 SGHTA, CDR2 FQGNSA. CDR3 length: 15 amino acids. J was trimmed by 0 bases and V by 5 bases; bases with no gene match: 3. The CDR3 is CASSQGTATNEKLFF. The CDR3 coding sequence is TGTGCCAGCAGCCAGGGGACAGCAACTAATGAAAAACTGTTTTTT.

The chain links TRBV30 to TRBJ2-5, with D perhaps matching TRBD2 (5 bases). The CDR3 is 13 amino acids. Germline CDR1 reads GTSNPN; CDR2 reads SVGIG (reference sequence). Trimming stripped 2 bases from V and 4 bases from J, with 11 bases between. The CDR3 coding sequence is TGTGCCTGGAGTAAAGGGCGGGTAGAGACCCAGTACTTC. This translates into CAWSKGRVETQYF.

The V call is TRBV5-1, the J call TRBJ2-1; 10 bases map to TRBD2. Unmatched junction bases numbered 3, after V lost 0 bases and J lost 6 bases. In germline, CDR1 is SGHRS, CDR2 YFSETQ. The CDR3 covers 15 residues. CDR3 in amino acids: CASSLAGTSANEQFF. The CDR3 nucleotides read TGCGCCAGCAGCTTGGCCGGGACTAGCGCCAATGAGCAGTTCTTC.